Shown below are 18 T cell receptor beta chains from a single sample sequenced in a study of metastatic and nonmetastatic thyroid tumors. TCRdb re-called clones via MiXCR from the PCR reads. The sample carries roughly 40,000 clones, about a sixth recorded once. No treatment had been given to any patient before thyroid surgery. Sequencing used blood. These TCRs come from a female donor with papillary thyroid cancer or a benign thyroid nodule (not recorded which). Some clones in this sample may be carry-over from other donors' samples.

Worth noting for this clone: Because the CDR3 is missing its conserved closing phenylalanine or tryptophan, this is likely a read error. J is TRBJ1-4 and V is TRBV24-1; D gene unclear. Germline CDR1 and CDR2: KGHDR and SFDVKD. The CDR3 runs to 14 residues. The CDR3 DNA follows: TGTGCCACCAGCGATTTGCCCAGTAATGAAAAACTGTTTCTT. Encoded protein: CATSDLPSNEKLFL.

This clone was seen more than once but under ten times. The chain links TRBV28 to TRBJ1-2; D is unresolved. The V end was cut by 6 bases, the J end by 4 bases, with 21 bases between. Looked up from germline, CDR1 is MDHEN and CDR2 is SYDVKM. CDR3 length equals 16 residues. CDR3 nucleotides: TGTGCCAGCAGCCCCCCGGCGTCTCTCTGGGGCTATGGCTACACCTTC. Its translation is CASSPPASLWGYGYTF.

In its sample, this clone was seen many times. V and J are TRBV11-3 and TRBJ2-2, with TRBD1 identical over 8 bases. Germline assignment: CDR1 SGHNT and CDR2 YENEEA. The CDR3 is made up of 17 amino acids. After removal of 5 bases from V and 4 bases from J, the junction contained 12 bases not matched to a gene. The DNA of the CDR3 is TGTGCCAGCAGCCCTAACGACAGGGGAGTCCCCACCGGGGAGCTGTTTTTT. Residues: CASSPNDRGVPTGELFF.

This clone was counted many times. The chain combines TRBV3-1 with TRBJ1-1; 9 nucleotides match TRBD1. Trimming took 2 bases from V and 7 from J; bases not matched to a gene: 5. The CDR3 totals 14 residues. CDR1 and CDR2 from the germline V gene are LGHDT and YNNKEL (reference sequence). CDR3 region: CASSQSGTGSEAFF. The CDR3, as DNA: TGTGCCAGCAGCCAATCCGGGACAGGGAGTGAAGCTTTCTTT.

This clone was picked up many times. The J gene is TRBJ2-3, the V gene TRBV7-3, with 7 bases identical to TRBD1. The germline V gene encodes CDR1 SGHTA and CDR2 FQGTGA. CDR3 length: 17 residues. V was clipped by 4 bases and J by 3 bases; unmatched bases: 13. In DNA, the CDR3 is TGTGCCAGCAGCTCAGGCTTCAGGGGGTATGGGACAGATACGCAGTATTTT. It translates to CASSSGFRGYGTDTQYF.

This clone was detected only once. The chain combines TRBV20-1 with TRBJ1-1, with D possibly TRBD1 on 5 matching bases. V lost 1 base, J lost 5 bases, and 14 bases lay in between. This CDR3 region has 14 residues. The germline gives CDR1 DFQATT, CDR2 SNEGSKA (reference sequence). The CDR3 region is CSARGIRGRTEAFF. CDR3 sequence (DNA): TGCAGTGCTAGAGGGATAAGGGGAAGGACTGAAGCTTTCTTT.

In this sample, this clone turned up a few times. A much more abundant neighbour one base away suggests this may be a read error. Other DNA sequences in the same sample also yield this CDR3. The rearrangement joins TRBV28 to TRBJ2-1, with D perhaps TRBD1 (6 bases). The CDR3 is made up of 16 amino acids. V dropped 2 bases and J dropped 1 base, with 12 bases sitting between them. From germline, CDR1 is MDHEN and CDR2 SYDVKM. CDR3 coding DNA: TGTGCCAGCAGTTTAATAGGTACAGGGTCCTACAATGAGCAGTTCTTC. It translates to CASSLIGTGSYNEQFF.

CDR3 coding DNA: TGTGCCAGCAGTTATTACGGCAGAACCAACACTGAAGCTTTCTTT. Its translation: CASSYYGRTNTEAFF. The V call is TRBV6-5, the J call TRBJ1-1; D gene ambiguous. CDR3 size: 15 residues. The germline V gene encodes CDR1 MNHEY and CDR2 SVGAGI. Between the trimmed V and J ends, which lost 3 bases and 2 bases, there was a span of 13 bases.

This clone was seen ten or more times. A much larger clone lies a single base off, so this may be a read error. The same CDR3 arises from other DNA sequences in this sample as well. The chain uses TRBV6-1 and TRBJ1-2; D might be TRBD1 (5 bases). V was cut by 8 bases and J by 5 bases, with 9 bases left in between. The germline CDR1 and CDR2 sequences are MNHNS and SASEGT. This CDR3 is 11 amino acids long. CDR3 amino acids: CASGGSYGYTF. CDR3 in DNA: TGTGCCAGCGGGGGAAGTTATGGCTACACCTTC.

This clone was seen a few times. Compared with germline, one end of the junction differs, possibly owing to a read error. This rearrangement joins TRBV6-1 to TRBJ2-1; 11 nucleotides align to TRBD2. CDR3 size: 14 residues. Germline V gene sequence: CDR1 MNHNS, CDR2 SASEGT. As DNA, the CDR3 is TGTGCCAGCAGGCCCCCGGTGGCTAGCGGGAGGACTCACTTC. Residues: CASRPPVASGRTHF.

V is TRBV6-2 or TRBV6-3 and J is TRBJ2-1; D is perhaps TRBD1 (6 bases). Trimming took 6 bases from V and 6 from J, leaving 15 bases between them. This CDR3 contains 14 residues. Germline assignment: CDR1 MNHEY and CDR2 SVGEGT. The CDR3 is CASSPTDSPNEQFF. The CDR3 region has the DNA TGTGCCAGCAGCCCCACGGACAGCCCCAATGAGCAGTTCTTC.

The table lists this clone with many counts. The junction departs from the called germline gene at one end, perhaps through a read error. This sequence joins TRBV20-1 and TRBJ1-6; D is possibly TRBD1 (6 bases). This CDR3 has 13 residues. Germline values: CDR1 DFQATT, CDR2 SNEGSKA (reference sequence). The CDR3 nucleotides read TGCAGTGCTGGAGACAGGCCCTTTTCACCCCTCCACTTT. Translating gives CSAGDRPFSPLHF.

A word on this clone: A much larger clone sits a single nucleotide away, making a read error possible. This chain connects TRBV9 to TRBJ2-1; 9 bases agree with TRBD2. The CDR3 loop spans 15 amino acids. CDR1 and CDR2 from the germline V gene are SGDLS and YYNGEE. Losses at the gene ends were 1 base for V and 6 bases for J; bases not matched to a gene: 5. The chain's CDR3 is CASSVYSGSSNEQFF. In nucleotides, the CDR3 is TGTGCCAGCAGCGTATATAGCGGGAGTTCCAATGAGCAGTTCTTC.

This clone was picked up many times. The genes are TRBV3-1 and TRBJ2-2; D is undetermined. The V end lost 0 bases, the J end lost 5 bases, and 10 bases lay between the germline ends. Germline V gives CDR1 LGHDT, CDR2 YNNKEL (reference sequence). The CDR3 length is 15 residues. Written as DNA, the CDR3 is TGTGCCAGCAGCCAAGATACCCCCACTACCGGGGAGCTGTTTTTT. Translated: CASSQDTPTTGELFF.

Many counts were recorded for this clone. The V gene is TRBV27, the J gene TRBJ2-7, with D perhaps TRBD1 (6 bases). The CDR3 has 14 amino acids. Trimming took 1 base from V and 4 from J, leaving 11 bases between them. From germline, CDR1 is MNHEY and CDR2 SMNVEV (reference sequence). The CDR3: CASSLYGGGYEQYF. The DNA of the CDR3 is TGTGCCAGCAGTTTATATGGGGGCGGGTACGAGCAGTACTTC.

This clone was detected ten times or more. The chain recombines TRBV28 with TRBJ2-1, with D perhaps matching TRBD1 (6 bases). This CDR3 is 14 amino acids long. Germline CDR1 and CDR2: MDHEN and SYDVKM. V was clipped by 2 bases and J by 9 bases, with 14 bases between them. The CDR3 region is CASSLGPTGTEQFF. The CDR3 bases are TGTGCCAGCAGTTTAGGCCCTACAGGGACTGAGCAGTTCTTC.

This clone showed up many times. The chain employs TRBV2 and TRBJ1-5; D ambiguous. V lost 1 base to trimming and J lost 4 bases, with 2 bases between them. CDR3 length: 12 amino acids. Germline V gene lookup returns CDR1 SNHLY and CDR2 FYNNEI. The CDR3 sequence is CASSEENQPQHF. CDR3 bases: TGTGCCAGCAGTGAAGAGAATCAGCCCCAGCATTTT.

This clone has at least ten counts. The gene calls are TRBV28 and TRBJ2-7; D is tentatively TRBD1 or TRBD2 (5 bases each). Looked up from germline, CDR1 is MDHEN and CDR2 is SYDVKM. With 6 bases removed from V and 12 bases from J, the gap between germline ends came to 18 bases. This CDR3 comprises 12 residues. The CDR3 is CASRAGTERRYF. The CDR3 nucleotides are TGTGCCAGCAGAGCCGGGACCGAACGACGGTACTTC.